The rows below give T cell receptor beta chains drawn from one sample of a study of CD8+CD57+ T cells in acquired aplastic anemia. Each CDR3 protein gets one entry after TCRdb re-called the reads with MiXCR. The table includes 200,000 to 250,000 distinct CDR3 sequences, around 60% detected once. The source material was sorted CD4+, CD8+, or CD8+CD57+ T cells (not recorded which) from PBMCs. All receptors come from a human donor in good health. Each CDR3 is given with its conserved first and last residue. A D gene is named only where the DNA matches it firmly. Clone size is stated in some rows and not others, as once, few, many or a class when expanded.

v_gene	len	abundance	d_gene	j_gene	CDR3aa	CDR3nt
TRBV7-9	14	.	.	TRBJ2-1	CASRDGQLNNEQFF	TGTGCCAGCAGGGACGGGCAGCTCAACAATGAGCAGTTCTTC
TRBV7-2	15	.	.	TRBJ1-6	CASSLDQGNNSPLHF	TGTGCCAGCAGCCTTGACCAGGGTAATAATTCACCCCTCCACTTT
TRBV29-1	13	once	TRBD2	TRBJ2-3	CSVATSGSDTQYF	TGCAGCGTCGCGACTAGCGGGAGCGATACGCAGTATTTT
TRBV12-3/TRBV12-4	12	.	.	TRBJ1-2	CASRPTGYGYTF	TGTGCCAGCAGACCAACGGGGTATGGCTACACCTTC
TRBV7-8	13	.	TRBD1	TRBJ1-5	CASSPGQGQPQHF	TGTGCCAGCAGCCCAGGACAGGGACAGCCCCAGCATTTT
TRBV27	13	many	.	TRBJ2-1	CASSLAGPNEQFF	TGTGCCAGCAGTTTAGCGGGCCCTAATGAGCAGTTCTTC
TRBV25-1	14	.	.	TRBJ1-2	CASSDRSSNYGYTF	TGTGCCAGCAGTGACAGGTCAAGCAACTATGGCTACACCTTC
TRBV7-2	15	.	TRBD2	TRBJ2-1	CASSLVAGGYNEQFF	TGTGCCAGCAGCTTAGTGGCGGGGGGTTACAATGAGCAGTTCTTC
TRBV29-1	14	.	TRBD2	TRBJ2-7	CSVEVAGVPYEQYF	TGCAGCGTTGAAGTAGCGGGAGTTCCCTACGAGCAGTACTTC
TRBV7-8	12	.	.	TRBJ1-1	CASSLGMIEAFF	TGTGCCAGCAGCTTAGGAATGATTGAAGCTTTCTTT
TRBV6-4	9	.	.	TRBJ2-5	CASSLGISF	TGTGCCAGCAGCCTCGGGATTTCATTC
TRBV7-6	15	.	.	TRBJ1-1	CASSLARTANTEAFF	TGTGCCAGCAGCTTAGCGCGGACAGCGAACACTGAAGCTTTCTTT
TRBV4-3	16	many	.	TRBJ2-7	CASSQDPAGAAYEQYF	TGCGCCAGCAGCCAAGATCCTGCGGGGGCGGCCTACGAGCAGTACTTC
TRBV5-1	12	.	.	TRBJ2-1	CASSLDAGRRIF	TGCGCCAGCAGCTTGGATGCGGGTAGGAGGATCTTC
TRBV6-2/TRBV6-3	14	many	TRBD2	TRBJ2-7	CASRRLADPYEQYF	TGTGCCAGCAGGCGACTAGCGGATCCCTACGAGCAGTACTTC
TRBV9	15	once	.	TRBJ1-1	CASSPHRTAHTEAFF	TGTGCCAGCAGCCCACATCGGACAGCTCACACTGAAGCTTTCTTT
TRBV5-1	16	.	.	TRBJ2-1	CASSLTGLSRYNEQFF	TGCGCCAGCAGCTTGACAGGACTAAGCCGCTACAATGAGCAGTTCTTC
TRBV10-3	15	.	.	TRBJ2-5	CASKTTTGSQETQYF	TGTGCCAGCAAGACAACGACAGGTTCCCAAGAGACCCAGTACTTC
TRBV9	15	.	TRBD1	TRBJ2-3	CASGAGQGGADTQYF	TGTGCCTCCGGGGCCGGACAGGGAGGAGCAGATACGCAGTATTTT
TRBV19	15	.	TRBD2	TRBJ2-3	CASSYASGGSDTQYF	TGTGCCAGTAGTTACGCTAGCGGGGGATCAGATACGCAGTATTTT
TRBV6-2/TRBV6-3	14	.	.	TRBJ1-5	CASSYSGGGASEHF	TGTGCCAGCAGTTACTCAGGCGGGGGGGCCTCCGAGCATTTT
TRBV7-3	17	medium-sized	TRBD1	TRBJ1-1	CASSAYPGTVPYTEAFF	TGTGCCAGCAGCGCCTACCCCGGGACAGTACCCTACACTGAAGCTTTCTTT
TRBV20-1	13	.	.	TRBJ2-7	CSASGQGGYEQYF	TGCAGTGCTAGTGGGCAGGGTGGCTACGAGCAGTACTTC
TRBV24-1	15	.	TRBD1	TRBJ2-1	CATSDLDRGRDEQFF	TGTGCCACCAGTGATCTCGACAGGGGTCGTGATGAGCAGTTCTTC
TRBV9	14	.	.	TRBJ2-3	CASSVRGDTDTQYF	TGTGCCAGCAGCGTTAGGGGGGACACAGATACGCAGTATTTT
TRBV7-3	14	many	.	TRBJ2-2	CASSSSGGPGELFF	TGTGCCAGCAGCTCGTCGGGGGGCCCCGGGGAGCTGTTTTTT
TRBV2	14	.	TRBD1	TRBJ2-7	CASSIGQGFDEQYF	TGTGCCAGCAGCATCGGACAGGGTTTCGACGAGCAGTACTTC
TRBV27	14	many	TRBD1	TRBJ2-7	CASSLGTGAGEQYF	TGTGCCAGCAGTTTAGGGACAGGGGCAGGCGAGCAGTACTTC
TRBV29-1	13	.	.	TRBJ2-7	CSQQAGTSYEQYF	TGCAGCCAGCAGGCCGGGACATCCTACGAGCAGTACTTC
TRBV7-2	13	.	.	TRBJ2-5	CASSQSDQETQYF	TGTGCCAGCAGCCAATCCGACCAAGAGACCCAGTACTTC